A single sample is the source of the 12 T cell receptor beta chains below, sequenced in a study of blood T cell repertoires in COVID-19. TCRdb's copy holds only in-frame clones and misses some; the assay was immunoSEQ multiplex PCR. The table includes just over 250,000 clones, around 90% detected once. Sequenced material: peripheral blood. Receptor source: a young adult with COVID-19, enrolled during active disease.

J is TRBJ2-3 and V is TRBV3-1 (or the pseudogene TRBV3-2); 8 bases align to TRBD2. The CDR3 is made up of 18 amino acids. V was clipped by 0 bases and J by 4 bases; unmatched bases: 12. The germline V gene has CDR1 LGHDT and CDR2 YNNKEL (reference sequence). CDR3 DNA sequence: TGTGCCAGCAGCCAAGATCCAGGACTAGCTATGACCGCAGATACGCAGTATTTT. It is translated as CASSQDPGLAMTADTQYF.

V gene TRBV7-3 combines with J gene TRBJ2-1; 10 positions match TRBD2. CDR1 is SGHTA, CDR2 FQGTGA, per germline. The length of the CDR3 is 15 residues. V was clipped by 5 bases and J by 5 bases; unmatched bases: 6. The CDR3 DNA reads TGTGCCAGCAGCCCCCACGGACTAGCGGACAATGAGCAGTTCTTC. It specifies CASSPHGLADNEQFF.

This chain uses TRBV27 with TRBJ2-6, with no clear D. Germline CDR1 MNHEY, CDR2 SMNVEV (reference sequence). The CDR3 runs 17 residues. With 2 bases removed from V and 0 bases from J, the gap between germline ends came to 11 bases. Here the CDR3 reads CASSLKVAVSGANVLTF. The CDR3 coding sequence is TGTGCCAGCAGTTTAAAAGTGGCAGTCTCTGGGGCCAACGTCCTGACTTTC. Together with reference TRBV27 and TRBJ2-6, the CDR3 gives the full variable domain: EAQVTQNPRYLITVTGKKLTVTCSQNMNHEYMSWYRQDPGLGLRQIYYSMNVEVTDKGDVPEGYKVSRKEKRNFPLILESPSPNQTSLYFCASSLKVAVSGANVLTFGAGSRLTVL.

The CDR3 bases are TGTGCCAGCAGCCTTCTAGCGGGAGAGGCAGATACGCAGTATTTT. This gives the protein CASSLLAGEADTQYF. This chain joins TRBV7-6 and TRBJ2-3; 10 bases agree with TRBD2. CDR3 length: 15 residues. The germline V gene has CDR1 SGHVS and CDR2 FNYEAQ. Trimming at V came to 5 bases and at J to 4 bases, leaving 6 bases not matched to a gene.

This chain joins TRBV3-1 (or the pseudogene TRBV3-2) and TRBJ2-1; 7 nucleotides align to TRBD2. Germline V gene lookup returns CDR1 LGHDT and CDR2 YNNKEL (reference sequence). CDR3 length: 16 amino acids. Losses at the gene ends were 1 base for V and 4 bases for J; bases not matched to a gene: 7. This CDR3 is CASSQVAGVRYNEQFF. The CDR3 region has the DNA TGTGCCAGCAGCCAAGTCGCGGGAGTGAGGTACAATGAGCAGTTCTTC.

This clone has just one count. The chain couples TRBV12-3 or TRBV12-4 to TRBJ2-3; 11 nucleotides align to TRBD1. The CDR3 spans 13 residues. After removal of 7 bases from V and 5 bases from J, the junction contained 2 bases not matched to a gene. CDR3 sequence reads: CASKGQGEDTQYF. The CDR3 DNA is TGTGCCAGCAAGGGACAGGGGGAAGATACGCAGTATTTT.

The gene calls are TRBV6-6 and TRBJ2-1, with 9 bases matching TRBD2. Germline V gene lookup returns CDR1 MNHNY and CDR2 SVGAGI (reference sequence). This CDR3 is built from 14 residues. The trim removed 5 bases at V and 8 bases at J, leaving 7 bases unmatched. CDR3 sequence reads: CASSLGLAIDEQFF. The CDR3, as DNA: TGTGCCAGCAGTCTCGGACTAGCGATCGATGAGCAGTTCTTC.

The chain links TRBV7-2 to TRBJ2-1, with D perhaps matching TRBD1 (6 bases). The CDR3 is 15 residues long. Trimming cost V 5 bases and J 7 bases, with 18 bases left between them. Germline assignment: CDR1 SGHTA and CDR2 FQGNSA. This CDR3 is CASSARPTGWNEQFF. In nucleotides, the CDR3 is TGTGCCAGCAGCGCGCGCCCGACAGGCTGGAATGAGCAGTTCTTC. The complete variable domain, with remaining parts taken from reference TRBV7-2 and TRBJ2-1, reads GAGVSQSPSNKVTEKGKDVELRCDPISGHTALYWYRQSLGQGLEFLIYFQGNSAPDKSGLPSDRFSAERTGGSVSTLTIQRTQQEDSAVYLCASSARPTGWNEQFFGPGTRLTVL.

The chain links TRBV18 to TRBJ1-2; 11 bases fit TRBD1. V shed 3 bases, J shed 11 bases, and the junction held 14 bases outside the gene matches. Germline V lookup: CDR1 KGHSH, CDR2 LQKENI. The CDR3 spans 16 residues. The CDR3, as DNA: TGTGCCAGCTCACCCTATGGGACAGGGGGTTTATCCTCGTACACCTTC. This gives the protein CASSPYGTGGLSSYTF.

The rearrangement uses TRBV9 and TRBJ2-1; D ambiguous. Deletions cut 0 bases from V and 1 base from J, with 5 bases between. Germline lookup yields CDR1 SGDLS and CDR2 YYNGEE. The length of the CDR3 is 14 residues. CDR3 DNA sequence: TGTGCCAGCAGCGTAGACGGGTCCTACAATGAGCAGTTCTTC. It specifies CASSVDGSYNEQFF.

V is TRBV5-5 and J is TRBJ2-7; 7 bases fit TRBD2. The germline V gene has CDR1 SGHKS and CDR2 YYEKEE (reference sequence). Losses at the gene ends were 4 bases for V and 3 bases for J; bases not matched to a gene: 7. There are 14 residues in the CDR3. The CDR3 reads CASSPAGTFYEQYF. CDR3 nucleotides: TGTGCCAGCAGCCCAGCGGGAACGTTCTACGAGCAGTACTTC.

The chain carries TRBV6-6 and TRBJ2-7; possibly TRBD1 for D (5 bases). CDR3 length equals 13 residues. CDR1 is MNHNY and CDR2 is SVGAGI in the germline V gene (reference sequence). Trimming pared 8 bases from V and 5 bases from J, leaving 16 bases between. The CDR3 region has the DNA TGTGCCAGCGCGACAGTCAATCCTAACGAGCAGTACTTC. Its protein is CASATVNPNEQYF.